A selection of T cell receptor beta chains follows, all from one sample in a study of CD8 T cells in Susac syndrome. TCRdb passed the immunoSEQ multiplex PCR reads through MiXCR, listing each CDR3 protein once. The data contain 95,000 to 150,000 distinct CDR3 sequences, around 96% of them singletons. Sequencing was carried out using CD4+ T cells from PBMCs. Every receptor here comes from a human donor in good health. Both conserved end residues are part of each CDR3. The D gene is left open where the match is weak. Size is stated for part of the rows, as once, few or many counts, or as a class when the clone is expanded.

j_call v_call d_call clone_size cdr3_nt cdr3_aa
TRBJ2-1 TRBV3-1 NA NA TGTGCCAGCAGCCAAGCGGAGCGCGAGCAGTTCTTC CASSQAEREQFF
TRBJ2-2 TRBV5-1 TRBD1 NA TGCGCCAGCAGGACCCCCGGGACAGGGGCCACCGGGGAGCTGTTTTTT CASRTPGTGATGELFF
TRBJ1-1 TRBV5-1 NA NA TGCGCCAGCAGCTTGGTGAGTAGTCGCACTGAAGCTTTCTTT CASSLVSSRTEAFF
TRBJ1-2 TRBV25-1 NA NA TGTGCCAGCAGTCCCCCTGGGTACTATGGCTACACCTTC CASSPPGYYGYTF
TRBJ2-5 TRBV15 NA NA TGTGCCACCAGCAGAAGACAGACGAATCACCAAGAGACCCAGTACTTC CATSRRQTNHQETQYF
TRBJ2-1 TRBV5-1 NA NA TGCGCCAGCAGCCCAGGGGACACCCATGAGCAGTTCTTC CASSPGDTHEQFF
TRBJ1-4 TRBV7-9 TRBD1 NA TGTGCCAGCAGCCTGGGACAGGCAACTAATGAAAAACTGTTTTTT CASSLGQATNEKLFF
TRBJ2-3 TRBV29-1 NA few TGCAGCGTTGAGGAGGAGAAACCTAGCACAGATACGCAGTATTTT CSVEEEKPSTDTQYF
TRBJ2-2 TRBV29-1 NA NA TGCAGCGTTAAAGGGTCAGTAGACACCGGGGAGCTGTTTTTT CSVKGSVDTGELFF
TRBJ2-7 TRBV6-5 TRBD2 NA TGTGCCAGCAGAAAAAACGGACTAGCGGGAGAACAGCAGTACTTC CASRKNGLAGEQQYF
TRBJ2-7 TRBV7-9 TRBD2 NA TGTGCCAGCAGCTTGGGCGGGAGTTCGCACGAGCAGTACTTC CASSLGGSSHEQYF
TRBJ2-1 TRBV4-1 TRBD2 NA TGCGCCAGCCGGGGGACTAGCGGGAGGGGCAATGAGCAGTTCTTC CASRGTSGRGNEQFF
TRBJ2-1 TRBV4-1 TRBD2 NA TGCGCCAGCAGCCAAGGTCTCGCTAGCGGGAATCTCGCGAGGAATGAGCAGTTCTTC CASSQGLASGNLARNEQFF
TRBJ2-1 TRBV12-3/TRBV12-4 NA NA TGTGCCAGCAGTTTGGTCCAGGGAGACAATGAGCAGTTCTTC CASSLVQGDNEQFF
TRBJ2-7 TRBV11-2 NA once TGTGCCAGCAGCTCAATTTGGGCTAGACAATACGAGCAGTACTTC CASSSIWARQYEQYF
TRBJ2-7 TRBV7-2 NA NA TGTGCCAGCAGCGCCCCAAGGCGCGAGCAGTACTTC CASSAPRREQYF
TRBJ1-1 TRBV12-3/TRBV12-4 NA NA TGTGCCAGCAGCTTACTTTTGGGTGTGGGGAACACTGAAGCTTTCTTT CASSLLLGVGNTEAFF
TRBJ2-3 TRBV19 TRBD2 NA TGTGCCAGTAAACAAGGACTAGCGGTCACAGATACGCAGTATTTT CASKQGLAVTDTQYF
TRBJ2-1 TRBV3-1 NA NA TGTGCCAGCAGCCAAGTCGGTAGCGGTGGAAATGAGCAGTTCTTC CASSQVGSGGNEQFF
TRBJ2-1 TRBV6-2/TRBV6-3 NA once TGTGCCAGCAGAAGGGCAGGGTCGGACAATGAGCAGTTCTTC CASRRAGSDNEQFF
TRBJ1-1 TRBV15 NA few TGTGCCACCAGCAGAGCCCGGGCCAACACTGAAGCTTTCTTT CATSRARANTEAFF
TRBJ2-7 TRBV6-6 NA few TGTGCCAGCAGTTACTCGGCCGGGGGCTACGAGCAGTACTTC CASSYSAGGYEQYF
TRBJ1-5 TRBV12-3/TRBV12-4 NA NA TGTGCCAGCAGTTTATCCAGGCGCGGCAATCAGCCCCAGCATTTT CASSLSRRGNQPQHF
TRBJ1-2 TRBV10-3 NA NA TGTGCCATCACGGCAGGGGAAAACTATGGCTACACCTTC CAITAGENYGYTF
TRBJ1-2 TRBV5-1 NA NA TGCGCCAGCAGCCCCGGGAGAGGCCCCACGGCCGGCTACACCTTC CASSPGRGPTAGYTF
TRBJ1-1 TRBV15 TRBD1 NA TGTGCCACCAGCAGAGATCAGCAGGGGGATGAAGCTTTCTTT CATSRDQQGDEAFF
TRBJ2-5 TRBV27 NA NA TGTGCCAGCCGTCGAGTAGGACAAGAGACCCAGTACTTC CASRRVGQETQYF
TRBJ2-5 TRBV12-3/TRBV12-4 NA NA TGTGCCAGCAGTTTAGTAGGGGGGGGAGAGACCCAGTACTTC CASSLVGGGETQYF
TRBJ2-5 TRBV5-4 NA NA TGTGCCAGCAGCCCGGGTCTTCTCCAAGAGACCCAGTACTTC CASSPGLLQETQYF
TRBJ2-3 TRBV2 TRBD2 NA TGTGCCAGCAGGACGGGACTAGCGGAAAGCACAGATACGCAGTATTTT CASRTGLAESTDTQYF
TRBJ1-5 TRBV19 NA NA TGTGCCAGTAGTATATTGGTCGGGGCCAATCAGCCCCAGCATTTT CASSILVGANQPQHF
TRBJ2-6 TRBV7-2 NA NA TGTGCCAGCAGCCTCAGAGTCAGCTCTGGGGCCAACGTCCTGACTTTC CASSLRVSSGANVLTF
TRBJ2-3 TRBV11-2 TRBD2 NA TGTGCCAGCAGCTTAGCAGGCGCGGGAGGGGTGGATACGCAGTATTTT CASSLAGAGGVDTQYF
TRBJ2-3 TRBV2 NA NA TGTGCCACCCAGGGCCTTACAGATACGCAGTATTTT CATQGLTDTQYF
TRBJ2-5 TRBV12-3/TRBV12-4 NA NA TGTGCCAGCAGTTTAGCGGTCATGAAAGAGACCCAGTACTTC CASSLAVMKETQYF
TRBJ1-1 TRBV5-1 NA NA TGCGCCAGCAGCCCTTCTGGAAGGCTCACTGAAGCTTTCTTT CASSPSGRLTEAFF
TRBJ2-7 TRBV20-1 NA NA TGCAGTGCTAGAGATACGGCAGGCGGGCTCCCCTACGAGCAGTACTTC CSARDTAGGLPYEQYF
TRBJ2-3 TRBV20-1 NA NA TGCAGTGCCACTAAGAGGGCAGGGGATACGCAGTATTTT CSATKRAGDTQYF
TRBJ2-2 TRBV10-2 TRBD2 NA TGCGCCAGCAACCCTAGTGTACTAGCGGGTTCCGGGGAGCTGTTTTTT CASNPSVLAGSGELFF
TRBJ2-3 TRBV29-1 NA NA TGCAGCGTCCTAGGGATGGGGAGCACAGATACGCAGTATTTT CSVLGMGSTDTQYF
TRBJ2-3 TRBV7-2 NA NA TGTGCCAGCAGCTTAGTTGACGGAAATACGCAGTATTTT CASSLVDGNTQYF